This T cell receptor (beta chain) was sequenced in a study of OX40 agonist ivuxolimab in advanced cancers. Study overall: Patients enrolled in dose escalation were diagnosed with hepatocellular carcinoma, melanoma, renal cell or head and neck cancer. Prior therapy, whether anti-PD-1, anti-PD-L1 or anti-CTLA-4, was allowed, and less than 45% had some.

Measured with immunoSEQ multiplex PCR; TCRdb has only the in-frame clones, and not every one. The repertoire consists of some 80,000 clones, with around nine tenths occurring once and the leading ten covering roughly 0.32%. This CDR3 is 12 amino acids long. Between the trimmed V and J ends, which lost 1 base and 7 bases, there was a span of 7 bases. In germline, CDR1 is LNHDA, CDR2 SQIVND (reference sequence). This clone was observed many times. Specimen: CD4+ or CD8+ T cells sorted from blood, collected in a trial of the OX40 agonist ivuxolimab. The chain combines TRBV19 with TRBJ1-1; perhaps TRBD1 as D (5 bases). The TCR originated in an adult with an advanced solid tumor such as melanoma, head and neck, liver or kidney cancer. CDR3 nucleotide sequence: TGTGCCAGTAGTATAGTGGGGGTTGAAGCTTTCTTT. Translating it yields CASSIVGVEAFF.